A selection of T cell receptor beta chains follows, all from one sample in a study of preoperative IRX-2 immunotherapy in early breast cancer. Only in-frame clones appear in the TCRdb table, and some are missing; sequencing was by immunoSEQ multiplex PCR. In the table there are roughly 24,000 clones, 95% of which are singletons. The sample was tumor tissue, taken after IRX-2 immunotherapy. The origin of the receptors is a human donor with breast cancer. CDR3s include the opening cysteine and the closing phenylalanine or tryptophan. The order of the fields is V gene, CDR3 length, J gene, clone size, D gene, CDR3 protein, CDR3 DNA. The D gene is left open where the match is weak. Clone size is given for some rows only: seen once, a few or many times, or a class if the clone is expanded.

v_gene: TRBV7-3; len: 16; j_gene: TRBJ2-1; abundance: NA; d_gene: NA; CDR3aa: CASSHSRPRSTDEQFF; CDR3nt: TGTGCCAGCAGCCATTCTAGACCTAGGAGCACAGATGAGCAGTTCTTC
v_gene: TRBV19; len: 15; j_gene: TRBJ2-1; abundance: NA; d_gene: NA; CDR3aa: CASSFGGVSYNEQFF; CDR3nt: TGTGCCAGTAGTTTCGGGGGAGTCTCCTACAATGAGCAGTTCTTC
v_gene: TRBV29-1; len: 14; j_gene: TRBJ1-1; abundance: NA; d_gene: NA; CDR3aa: CSVEASGGWGEAFF; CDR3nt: TGCAGCGTTGAAGCCTCGGGGGGCTGGGGTGAAGCTTTCTTT
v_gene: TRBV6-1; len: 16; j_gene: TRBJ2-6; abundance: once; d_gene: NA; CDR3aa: CASSVLISSGANVLTF; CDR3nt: TGTGCCAGCAGTGTTCTGATAAGCTCTGGGGCCAACGTCCTGACTTTC
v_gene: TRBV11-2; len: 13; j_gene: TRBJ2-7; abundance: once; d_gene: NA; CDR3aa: CASSLWTISEQYF; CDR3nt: TGTGCCAGCAGTCTCTGGACTATTAGCGAGCAGTACTTC
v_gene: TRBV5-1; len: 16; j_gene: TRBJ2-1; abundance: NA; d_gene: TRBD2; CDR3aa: CASSAPGLAGASEQFF; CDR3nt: TGCGCCAGCAGCGCCCCGGGACTAGCGGGAGCCAGTGAGCAGTTCTTC
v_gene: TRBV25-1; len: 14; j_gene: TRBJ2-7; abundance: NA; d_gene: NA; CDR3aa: CASSDIQGTYEQYF; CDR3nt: TGTGCCAGCAGTGACATACAAGGGACCTACGAGCAGTACTTC
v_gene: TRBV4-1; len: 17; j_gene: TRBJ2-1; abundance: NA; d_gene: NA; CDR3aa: CASSQYPGPRPYNEQFF; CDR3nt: TGCGCCAGCAGCCAGTATCCGGGCCCCCGGCCCTACAATGAGCAGTTCTTC
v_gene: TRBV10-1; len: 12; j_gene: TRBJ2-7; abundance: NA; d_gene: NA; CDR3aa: CASSELGGEQYF; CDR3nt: TGCGCCAGCAGTGAGTTGGGAGGCGAGCAGTACTTC
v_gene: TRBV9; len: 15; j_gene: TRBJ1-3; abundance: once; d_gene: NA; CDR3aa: CASSERGSSGNTIYF; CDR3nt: TGTGCCAGCAGCGAAAGGGGTAGCTCTGGAAACACCATATATTTT
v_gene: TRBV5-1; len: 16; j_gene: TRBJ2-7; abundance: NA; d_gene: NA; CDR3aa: CASSLSAGYLAYEQYF; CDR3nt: TGCGCCAGCAGCTTGTCGGCAGGTTACTTGGCCTACGAGCAGTACTTC
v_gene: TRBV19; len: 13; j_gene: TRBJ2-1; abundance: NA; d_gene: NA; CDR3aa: CASSEVDYNEQFF; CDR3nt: TGTGCCAGTAGTGAAGTGGATTACAATGAGCAGTTCTTC
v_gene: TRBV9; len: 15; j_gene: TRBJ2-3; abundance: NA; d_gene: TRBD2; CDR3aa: CASSFMGGSADTQYF; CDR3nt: TGTGCCAGCAGCTTTATGGGCGGGAGTGCAGATACGCAGTATTTT
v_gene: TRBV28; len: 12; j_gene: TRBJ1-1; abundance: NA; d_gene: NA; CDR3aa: CASSSYPAEAFF; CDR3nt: TGTGCCAGCAGTTCATATCCCGCTGAAGCTTTCTTT
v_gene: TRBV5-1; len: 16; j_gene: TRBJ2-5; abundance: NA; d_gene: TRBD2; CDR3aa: CASTSLLSGGQETQYF; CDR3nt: TGCGCCAGCACCTCCCTCTTGAGCGGGGGGCAAGAGACCCAGTACTTC